This T cell receptor (beta chain) was profiled in a study of CD8 T cells in Susac syndrome. In germline, CDR1 is MNHNY, CDR2 SVGAGI (reference sequence). The CDR3 loop spans 13 amino acids. The V gene lost 6 bases and the J gene lost 6 bases, with 15 bases spanning the gap. RNA in amounts of roughly 0.5 to 1 ug was reverse transcribed with random hexamers. It was immunoSEQ multiplex PCR that amplified TCR beta CDR3 across 54 Vbeta and 13 Jbeta. One entry per CDR3 protein, called by TCRdb with MiXCR from the immunoSEQ multiplex PCR reads. This sample yields some 260,000 distinct CDR3 sequences, of which 85% to 95% are seen a single time; 0.07% to 0.09% belongs to the top ten.

Sequencing input: CD4+ T cells from PBMCs. This sequence joins TRBV6-6 and TRBJ2-7; D possibly corresponds to TRBD2 (5 bases). The receptor was derived from a human donor with multiple sclerosis. CDR3 sequence reads: CASSLTMGAEQYF. Here the CDR3 DNA reads TGTGCCAGCAGCCTTACTATGGGAGCCGAGCAGTACTTC.